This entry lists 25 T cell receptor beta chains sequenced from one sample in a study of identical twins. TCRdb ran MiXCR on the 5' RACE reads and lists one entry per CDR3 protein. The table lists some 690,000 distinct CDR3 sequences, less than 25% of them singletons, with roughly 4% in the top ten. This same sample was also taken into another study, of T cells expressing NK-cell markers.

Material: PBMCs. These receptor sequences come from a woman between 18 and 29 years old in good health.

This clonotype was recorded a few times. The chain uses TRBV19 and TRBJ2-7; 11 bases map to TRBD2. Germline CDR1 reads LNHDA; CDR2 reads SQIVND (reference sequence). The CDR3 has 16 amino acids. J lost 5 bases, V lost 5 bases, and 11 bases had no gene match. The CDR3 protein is CASSPATSGDRNEQYF. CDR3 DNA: TGTGCCAGTAGTCCGGCGACTAGCGGGGATCGGAACGAGCAGTACTTC.

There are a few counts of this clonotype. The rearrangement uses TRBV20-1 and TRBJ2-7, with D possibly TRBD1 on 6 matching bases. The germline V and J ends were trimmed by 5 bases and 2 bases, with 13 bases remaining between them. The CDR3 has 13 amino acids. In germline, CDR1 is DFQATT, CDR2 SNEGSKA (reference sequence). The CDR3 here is CSAPTGLAYEQYF. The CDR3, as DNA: TGCAGTGCTCCAACAGGGCTGGCCTACGAGCAGTACTTC.

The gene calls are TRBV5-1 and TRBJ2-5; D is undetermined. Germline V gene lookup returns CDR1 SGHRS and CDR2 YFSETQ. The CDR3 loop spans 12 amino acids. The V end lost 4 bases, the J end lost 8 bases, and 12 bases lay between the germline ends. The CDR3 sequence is CASSPREPTQYF. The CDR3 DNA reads TGCGCCAGCAGCCCAAGGGAACCAACCCAGTACTTC. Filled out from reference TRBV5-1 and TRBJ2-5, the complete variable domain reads KAGVTQTPRYLIKTRGQQVTLSCSPISGHRSVSWYQQTPGQGLQFLFEYFSETQRNKGNFPGRFSGRQFSNSRSEMNVSTLELGDSALYLCASSPREPTQYFGPGTRLLVL.

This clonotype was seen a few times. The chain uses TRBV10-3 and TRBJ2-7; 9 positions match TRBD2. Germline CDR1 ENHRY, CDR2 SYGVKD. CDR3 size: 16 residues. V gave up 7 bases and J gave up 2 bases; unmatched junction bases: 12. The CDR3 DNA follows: TGTGCCATCAAAAGCTCTCGCGGGGGGGATACCTACGAGCAGTACTTC. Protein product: CAIKSSRGGDTYEQYF.

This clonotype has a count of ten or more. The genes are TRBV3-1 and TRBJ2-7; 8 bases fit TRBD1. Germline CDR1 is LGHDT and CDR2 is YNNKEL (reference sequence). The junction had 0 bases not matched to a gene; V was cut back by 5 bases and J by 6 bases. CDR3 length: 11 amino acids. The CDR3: CASSGQGEQYF. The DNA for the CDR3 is TGTGCCAGCAGCGGACAGGGCGAGCAGTACTTC.

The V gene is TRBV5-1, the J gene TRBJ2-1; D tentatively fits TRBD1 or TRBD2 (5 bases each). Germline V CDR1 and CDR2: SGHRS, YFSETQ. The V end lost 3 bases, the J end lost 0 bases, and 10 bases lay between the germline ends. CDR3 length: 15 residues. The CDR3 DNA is TGCGCCAGCAGCTGGGGACGTAGCTCCTACAATGAGCAGTTCTTC. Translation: CASSWGRSSYNEQFF.

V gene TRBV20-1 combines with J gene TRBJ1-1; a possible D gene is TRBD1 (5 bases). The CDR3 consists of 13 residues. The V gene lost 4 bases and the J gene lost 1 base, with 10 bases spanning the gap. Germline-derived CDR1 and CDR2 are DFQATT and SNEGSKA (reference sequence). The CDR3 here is CSAIRDRNTEAFF. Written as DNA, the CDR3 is TGCAGTGCTATCCGAGACAGGAACACTGAAGCTTTCTTT.

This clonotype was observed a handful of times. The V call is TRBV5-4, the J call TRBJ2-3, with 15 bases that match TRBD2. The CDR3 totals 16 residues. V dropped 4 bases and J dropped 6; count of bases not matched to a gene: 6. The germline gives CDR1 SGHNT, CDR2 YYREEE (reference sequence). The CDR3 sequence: CASSAAGTSGRDTQYF. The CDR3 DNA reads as TGTGCCAGCAGCGCCGCCGGGACTAGCGGGAGGGATACGCAGTATTTT.

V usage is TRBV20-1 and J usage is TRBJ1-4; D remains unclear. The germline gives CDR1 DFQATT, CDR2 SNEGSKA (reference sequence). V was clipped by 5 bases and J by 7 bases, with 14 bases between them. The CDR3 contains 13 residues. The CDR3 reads CSAPGSWGEKLFF. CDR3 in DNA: TGCAGTGCTCCCGGGTCTTGGGGTGAAAAACTGTTTTTT.

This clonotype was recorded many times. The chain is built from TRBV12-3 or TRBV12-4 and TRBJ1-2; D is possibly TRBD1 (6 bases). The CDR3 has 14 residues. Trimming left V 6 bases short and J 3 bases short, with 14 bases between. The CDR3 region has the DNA TGTGCCAGCAGGAAGACAGGTTACCACTATGGCTACACCTTC. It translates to CASRKTGYHYGYTF.

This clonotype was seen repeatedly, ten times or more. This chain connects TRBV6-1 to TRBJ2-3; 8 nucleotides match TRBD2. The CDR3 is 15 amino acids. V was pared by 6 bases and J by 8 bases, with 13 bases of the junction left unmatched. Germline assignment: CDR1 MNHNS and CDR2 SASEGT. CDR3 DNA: TGTGCCAGCAGACCCGGGACTAGGGATTCTGGTACGCAGTATTTT. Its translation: CASRPGTRDSGTQYF.

The DNA of the CDR3 is TGTGCCTGGACCCTAAAGCGGGGAATGAGCACTGAAGCTTTCTTT. Its protein product is CAWTLKRGMSTEAFF. The rearrangement uses TRBV30 and TRBJ1-1, with D unclear. Per germline, CDR1 GTSNPN and CDR2 SVGIG (reference sequence). The CDR3 is made up of 15 amino acids. The V gene lost 4 bases and the J gene lost 4 bases, with 19 bases spanning the gap.

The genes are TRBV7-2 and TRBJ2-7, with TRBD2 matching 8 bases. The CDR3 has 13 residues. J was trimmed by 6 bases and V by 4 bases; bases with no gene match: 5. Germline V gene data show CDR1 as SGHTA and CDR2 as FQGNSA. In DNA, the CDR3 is TGTGCCAGCAGCTATGGACTAGCTCCCGAGCAGTACTTC. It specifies CASSYGLAPEQYF.

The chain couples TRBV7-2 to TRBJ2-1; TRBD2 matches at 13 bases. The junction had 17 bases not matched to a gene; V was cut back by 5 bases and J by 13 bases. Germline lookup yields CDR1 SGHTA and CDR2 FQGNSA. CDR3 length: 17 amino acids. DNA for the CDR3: TGTGCCAGCAGCCGTCCTCCTCTTACTAGCGGGGGGGCCAATCAGTTCTTC. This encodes CASSRPPLTSGGANQFF.

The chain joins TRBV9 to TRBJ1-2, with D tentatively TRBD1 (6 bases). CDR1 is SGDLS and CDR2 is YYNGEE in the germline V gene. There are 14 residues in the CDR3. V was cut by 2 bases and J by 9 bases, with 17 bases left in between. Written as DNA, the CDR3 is TGTGCCAGCAGCGTTGTAGACAGGCGCGGGAGCTACACCTTC. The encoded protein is CASSVVDRRGSYTF.

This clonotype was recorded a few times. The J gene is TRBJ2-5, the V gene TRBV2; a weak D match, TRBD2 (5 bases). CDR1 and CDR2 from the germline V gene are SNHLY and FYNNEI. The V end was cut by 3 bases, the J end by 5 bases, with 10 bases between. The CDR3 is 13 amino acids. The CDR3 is CASSERGFETQYF. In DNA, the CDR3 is TGTGCCAGCAGTGAGAGAGGGTTCGAGACCCAGTACTTC.

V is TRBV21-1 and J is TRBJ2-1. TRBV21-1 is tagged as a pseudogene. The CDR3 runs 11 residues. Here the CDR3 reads CASSKVAEQFF. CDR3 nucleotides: TGTGCCAGCAGCAAAGTAGCTGAGCAGTTCTTC.

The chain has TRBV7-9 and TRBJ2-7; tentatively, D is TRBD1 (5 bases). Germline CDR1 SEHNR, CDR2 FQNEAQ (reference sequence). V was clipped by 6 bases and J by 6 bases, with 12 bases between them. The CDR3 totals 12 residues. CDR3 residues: CASSQDIGEQYF. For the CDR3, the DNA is TGTGCCAGCAGTCAGGACATCGGCGAGCAGTACTTC.

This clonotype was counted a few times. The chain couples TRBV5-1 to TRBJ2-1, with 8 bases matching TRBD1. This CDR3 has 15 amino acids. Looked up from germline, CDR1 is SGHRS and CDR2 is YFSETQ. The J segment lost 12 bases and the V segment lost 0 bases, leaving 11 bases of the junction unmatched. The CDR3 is CASSLATTGGVGQFF. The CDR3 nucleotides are TGCGCCAGCAGCTTGGCCACAACAGGGGGAGTGGGGCAGTTCTTC.

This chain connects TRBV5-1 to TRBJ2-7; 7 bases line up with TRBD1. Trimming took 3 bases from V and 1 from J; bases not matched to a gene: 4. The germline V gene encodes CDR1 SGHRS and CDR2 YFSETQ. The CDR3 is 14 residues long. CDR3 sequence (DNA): TGCGCCAGCAGCTCGGGACAGCTATCCTACGAGCAGTACTTC. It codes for CASSSGQLSYEQYF.

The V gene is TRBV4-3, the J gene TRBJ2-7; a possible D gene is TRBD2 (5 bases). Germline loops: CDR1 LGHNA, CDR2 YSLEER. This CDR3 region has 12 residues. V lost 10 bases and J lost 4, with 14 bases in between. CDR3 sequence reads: CATPGLGYEQYF. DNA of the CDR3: TGCGCCACCCCCGGACTGGGATACGAGCAGTACTTC.

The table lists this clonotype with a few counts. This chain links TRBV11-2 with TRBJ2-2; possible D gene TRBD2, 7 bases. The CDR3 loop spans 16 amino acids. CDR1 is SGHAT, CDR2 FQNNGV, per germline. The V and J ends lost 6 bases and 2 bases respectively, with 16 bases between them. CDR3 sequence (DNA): TGTGCCAGCAGACAGTTGCGGGGGCGAAACACCGGGGAGCTGTTTTTT. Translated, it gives CASRQLRGRNTGELFF. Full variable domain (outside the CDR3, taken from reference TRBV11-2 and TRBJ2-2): EAGVAQSPRYKIIEKRQSVAFWCNPISGHATLYWYQQILGQGPKLLIQFQNNGVVDDSQLPKDRFSAERLKGVDSTLKIQPAKLEDSAVYLCASRQLRGRNTGELFFGEGSRLTVL.

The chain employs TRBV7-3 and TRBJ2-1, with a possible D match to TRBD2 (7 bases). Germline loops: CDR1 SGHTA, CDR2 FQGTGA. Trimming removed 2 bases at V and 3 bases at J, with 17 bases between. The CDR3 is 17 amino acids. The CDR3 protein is CASSLSPKGGSYNEQFF. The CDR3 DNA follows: TGTGCCAGCAGCTTATCCCCTAAGGGGGGGAGCTACAATGAGCAGTTCTTC.

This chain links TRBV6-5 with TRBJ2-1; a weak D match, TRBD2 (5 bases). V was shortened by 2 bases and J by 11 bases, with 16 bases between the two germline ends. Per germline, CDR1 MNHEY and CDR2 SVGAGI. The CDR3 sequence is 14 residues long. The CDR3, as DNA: TGTGCCAGCAGTTACCAGTTGTATCGGGGAAAGCAGTTCTTC. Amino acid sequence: CASSYQLYRGKQFF.

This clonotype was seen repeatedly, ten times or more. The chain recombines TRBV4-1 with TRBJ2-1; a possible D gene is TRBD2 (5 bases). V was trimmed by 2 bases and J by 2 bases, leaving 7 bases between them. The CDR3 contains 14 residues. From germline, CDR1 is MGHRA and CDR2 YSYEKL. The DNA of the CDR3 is TGCGCCAGCAGCCAACTAGCTACCTACAATGAGCAGTTCTTC. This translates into CASSQLATYNEQFF.